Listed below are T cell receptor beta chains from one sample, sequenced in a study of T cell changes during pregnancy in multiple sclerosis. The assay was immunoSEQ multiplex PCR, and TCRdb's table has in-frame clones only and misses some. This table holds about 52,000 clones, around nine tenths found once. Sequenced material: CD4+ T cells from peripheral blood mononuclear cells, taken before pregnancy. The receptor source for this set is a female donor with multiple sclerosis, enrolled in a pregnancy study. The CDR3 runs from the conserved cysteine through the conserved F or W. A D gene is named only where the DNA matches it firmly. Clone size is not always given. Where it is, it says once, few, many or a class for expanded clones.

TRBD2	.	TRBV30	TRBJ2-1	TGTGCCTGGTCCCGGGGGGGAACCGAGCAGTTCTTC	CAWSRGGTEQFF
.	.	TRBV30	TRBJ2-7	TGTGCCTGGAGTGTAACGGCAGGGGTCGAGCAGTACTTC	CAWSVTAGVEQYF
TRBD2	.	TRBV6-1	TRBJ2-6	TGTGCCAGCAGTGTGACTAGCGGGAGCACTGGGGCCAACGTCCTGACTTTC	CASSVTSGSTGANVLTF
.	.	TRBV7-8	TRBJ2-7	TGTGCCAGCAGCAGACAGGCCTACGAGCAGTACTTC	CASSRQAYEQYF
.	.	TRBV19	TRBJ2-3	TGTGCCAGTAGTATGGGGGGACAGCGGCGAGATACGCAGTATTTT	CASSMGGQRRDTQYF
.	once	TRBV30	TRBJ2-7	TGTGCCTGGAGTGTACAGGCCGCAGGTACCTACGAGCAGTACTTC	CAWSVQAAGTYEQYF
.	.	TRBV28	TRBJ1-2	TGTGCCAGCAGAACAACCGACAGGAACTATGGCTACACCTTC	CASRTTDRNYGYTF
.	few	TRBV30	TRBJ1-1	TGTGCCTGGAGCCCGGGGGGGGGTAGAGCTTTCTTT	CAWSPGGGRAFF
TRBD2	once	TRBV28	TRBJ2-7	TGTGCCAGCAGTTCCCCCTCTGGCGGGAGTCACCCCTACGAGCAGTACTTC	CASSSPSGGSHPYEQYF
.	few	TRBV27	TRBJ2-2	TGTGCCAGCAGTCGCAATAGAGGGACCGGGGAGCTGTTTTTT	CASSRNRGTGELFF
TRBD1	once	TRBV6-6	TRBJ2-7	TGTGCCAGCAGTTCAGGACAGGCGATATCCTACGAGCAGTACTTC	CASSSGQAISYEQYF
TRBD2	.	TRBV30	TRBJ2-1	TGTGCCTCCGGGGGGTACAATGAGCAGTTCTTC	CASGGYNEQFF
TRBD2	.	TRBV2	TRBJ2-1	TGTGCCAGCAGTGAAGCGTGGTCTAGCGGGAAGTACAATGAGCAGTTCTTC	CASSEAWSSGKYNEQFF